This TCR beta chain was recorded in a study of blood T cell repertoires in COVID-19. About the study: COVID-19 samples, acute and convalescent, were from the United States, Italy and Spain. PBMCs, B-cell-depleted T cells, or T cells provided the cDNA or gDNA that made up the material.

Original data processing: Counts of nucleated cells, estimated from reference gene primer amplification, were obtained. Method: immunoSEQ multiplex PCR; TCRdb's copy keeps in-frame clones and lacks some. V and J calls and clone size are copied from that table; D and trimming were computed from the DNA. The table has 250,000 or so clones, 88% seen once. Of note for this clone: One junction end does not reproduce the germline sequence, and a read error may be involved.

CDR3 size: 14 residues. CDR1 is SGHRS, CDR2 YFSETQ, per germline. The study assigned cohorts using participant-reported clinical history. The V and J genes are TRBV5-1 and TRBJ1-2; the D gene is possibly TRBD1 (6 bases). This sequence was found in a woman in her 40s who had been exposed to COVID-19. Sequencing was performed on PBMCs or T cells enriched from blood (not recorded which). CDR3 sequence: CASSLSPQGNGYTF. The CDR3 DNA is TGTGCCAGCAGCTTATCCCCCCAGGGGAATGGCTACACCTTC.